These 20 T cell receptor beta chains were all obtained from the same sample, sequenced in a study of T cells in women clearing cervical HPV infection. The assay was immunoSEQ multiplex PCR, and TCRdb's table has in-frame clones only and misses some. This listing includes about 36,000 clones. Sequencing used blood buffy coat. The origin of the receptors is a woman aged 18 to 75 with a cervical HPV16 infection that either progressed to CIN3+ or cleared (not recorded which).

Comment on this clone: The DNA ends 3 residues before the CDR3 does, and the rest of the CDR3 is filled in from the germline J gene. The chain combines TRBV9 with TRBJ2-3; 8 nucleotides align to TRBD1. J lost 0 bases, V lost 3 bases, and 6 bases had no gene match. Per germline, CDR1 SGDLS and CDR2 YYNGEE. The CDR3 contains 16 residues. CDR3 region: CASSARQGTSTDTQYF. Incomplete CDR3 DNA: TGTGCCAGCAGCGCACGACAGGGGACTAGCACAGATACG. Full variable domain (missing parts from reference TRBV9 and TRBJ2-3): DSGVTQTPKHLITATGQRVTLRCSPRSGDLSVYWYQQSLDQGLQFLIQYYNGEERAKGNILERFSAQQFPDLHSELNLSSLELGDSALYFCASSARQGTSTDTQYFGPGTRLTVL.

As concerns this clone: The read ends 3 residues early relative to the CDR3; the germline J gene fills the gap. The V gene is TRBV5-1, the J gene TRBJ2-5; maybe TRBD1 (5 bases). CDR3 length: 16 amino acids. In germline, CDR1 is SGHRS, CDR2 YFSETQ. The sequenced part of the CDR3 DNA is TGCGCCAGCAGCTTCCGGCAGGCCTCAGGGCCAGATACC. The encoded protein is CASSFRQASGPDT. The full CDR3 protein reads CASSFRQASGPDTQYF.

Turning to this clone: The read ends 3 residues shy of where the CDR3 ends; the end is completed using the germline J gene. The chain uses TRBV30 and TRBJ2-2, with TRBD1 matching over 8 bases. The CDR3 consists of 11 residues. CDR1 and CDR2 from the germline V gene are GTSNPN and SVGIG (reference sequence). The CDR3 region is CAWTGGGKLFF. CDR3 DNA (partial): TGTGCCTGGACAGGGGGCGGAAAG. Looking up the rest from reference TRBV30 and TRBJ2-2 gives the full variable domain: SQTIHQWPATLVQPVGSPLSLECTVEGTSNPNLYWYRQAAGRGLQLLFYSVGIGQISSEVPQNLSASRPQDRQFILSSKKLLLSDSGFYLCAWTGGGKLFFGEGSRLTVL.

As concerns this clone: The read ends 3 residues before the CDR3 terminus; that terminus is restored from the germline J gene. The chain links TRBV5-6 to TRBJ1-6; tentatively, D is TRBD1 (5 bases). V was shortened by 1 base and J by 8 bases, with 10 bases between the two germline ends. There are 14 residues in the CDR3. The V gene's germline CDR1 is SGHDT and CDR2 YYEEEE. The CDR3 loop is CASSLSGDHSPLHF. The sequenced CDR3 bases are TGTGCCAGCAGCTTGTCGGGGGACCATTCACCC.

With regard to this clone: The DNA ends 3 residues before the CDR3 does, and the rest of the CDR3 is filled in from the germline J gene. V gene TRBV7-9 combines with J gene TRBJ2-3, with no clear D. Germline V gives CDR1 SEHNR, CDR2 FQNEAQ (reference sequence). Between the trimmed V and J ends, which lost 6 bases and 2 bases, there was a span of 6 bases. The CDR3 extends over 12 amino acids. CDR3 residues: CASSHNTDTQYF. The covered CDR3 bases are TGTGCCAGCAGTCACAACACAGATACG. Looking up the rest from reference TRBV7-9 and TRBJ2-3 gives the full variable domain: DTGVSQNPRHKITKRGQNVTFRCDPISEHNRLYWYRQTLGQGPEFLTYFQNEAQLEKSRLLSDRFSAERPKGSFSTLEIQRTEQGDSAMYLCASSHNTDTQYFGPGTRLTVL.

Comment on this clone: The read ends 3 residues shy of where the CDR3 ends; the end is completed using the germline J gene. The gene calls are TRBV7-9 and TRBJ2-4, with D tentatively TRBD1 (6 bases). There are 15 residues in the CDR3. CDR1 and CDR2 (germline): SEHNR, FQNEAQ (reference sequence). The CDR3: CASSLVAGDNYGQYF. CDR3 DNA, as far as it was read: TGTGCCAGCAGCTTAGTCGCAGGGGATAACTATGGT.

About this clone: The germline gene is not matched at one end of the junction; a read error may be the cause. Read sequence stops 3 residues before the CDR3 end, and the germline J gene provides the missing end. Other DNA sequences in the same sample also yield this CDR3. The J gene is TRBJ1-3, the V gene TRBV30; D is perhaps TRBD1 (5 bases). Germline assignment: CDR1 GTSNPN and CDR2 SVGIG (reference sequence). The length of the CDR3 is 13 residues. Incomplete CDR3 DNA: TGTGCCTGGAGTGCAGGGACTGGAAACACG. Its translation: CAWSAGTGNT. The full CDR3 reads CAWSAGTGNTIYF.

The CDR3 is CASSFQANTEAFF. CDR3 DNA, as far as it was read: TGTGCCAGCAGCTTTCAGGCGAACACTGAA. This chain joins TRBV5-6 and TRBJ1-1; D call uncertain. The observed sequence ends 3 residues before the CDR3 terminus, with the missing tail filled in from the germline J gene. The CDR3 totals 13 residues. V shed 2 bases and J shed 1 base, with 6 bases lying between them. Germline V CDR1 and CDR2: SGHDT, YYEEEE.

This CDR3 reads CASSQAAYSLNQPQHF. The CDR3 bases that were read are TGCGCCAGCAGCCAAGCGGCATACAGCCTCAATCAGCCC. This chain links TRBV4-1 with TRBJ1-5; D is ambiguous. Sequencing ends 3 residues short of the CDR3 end; the germline J gene provides the rest. The CDR3 is 16 residues long. V shed 1 base and J shed 3 bases, with 13 bases lying between them. CDR1 and CDR2 from the germline V gene are MGHRA and YSYEKL.

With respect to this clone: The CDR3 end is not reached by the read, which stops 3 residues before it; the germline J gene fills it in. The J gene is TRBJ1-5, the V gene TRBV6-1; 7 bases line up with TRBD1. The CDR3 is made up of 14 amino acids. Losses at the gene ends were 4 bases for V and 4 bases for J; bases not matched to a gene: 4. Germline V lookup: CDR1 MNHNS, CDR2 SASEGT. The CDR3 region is CASSASGGNQPQHF. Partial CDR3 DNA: TGTGCCAGCAGTGCCTCAGGGGGTAATCAGCCC.

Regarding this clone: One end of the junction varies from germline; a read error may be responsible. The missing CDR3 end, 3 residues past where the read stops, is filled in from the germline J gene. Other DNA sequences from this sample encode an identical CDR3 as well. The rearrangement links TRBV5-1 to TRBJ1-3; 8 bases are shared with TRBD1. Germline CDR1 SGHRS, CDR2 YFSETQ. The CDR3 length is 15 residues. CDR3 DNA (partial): TGCGCCAGCAGCTTTGAGACAGGGGCTGGAAACACG. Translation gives CASSFETGAGNT. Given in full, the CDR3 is CASSFETGAGNTIYF.

CDR3 bases read: TGCGCCAGCAGCTTGGGCCGAACTCACCCCAATGAG. It codes for CASSLGRTHPNE. The complete CDR3 reads CASSLGRTHPNEQFF. The rearrangement joins TRBV5-1 to TRBJ2-1; D remains ambiguous. The read gets to within 3 residues of the CDR3 end, and the germline J gene fills in the rest. This CDR3 comprises 15 residues. Germline V gives CDR1 SGHRS, CDR2 YFSETQ. V lost 0 bases to trimming and J lost 6 bases, with 13 bases between them.

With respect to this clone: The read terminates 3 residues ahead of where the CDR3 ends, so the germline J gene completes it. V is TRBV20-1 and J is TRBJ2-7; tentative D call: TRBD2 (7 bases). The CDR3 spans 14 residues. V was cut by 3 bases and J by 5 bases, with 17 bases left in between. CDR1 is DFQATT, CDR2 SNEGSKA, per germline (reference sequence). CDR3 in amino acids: CSARELGGEDEQYF. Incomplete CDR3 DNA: TGCAGTGCTAGGGAGTTAGGGGGGGAGGACGAG.

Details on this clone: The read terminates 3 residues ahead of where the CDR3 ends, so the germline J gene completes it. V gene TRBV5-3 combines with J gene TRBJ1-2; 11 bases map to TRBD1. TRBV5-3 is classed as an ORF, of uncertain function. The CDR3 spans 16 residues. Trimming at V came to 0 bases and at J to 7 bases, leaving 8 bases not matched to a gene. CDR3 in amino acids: CARSLGGQGARSGYTF. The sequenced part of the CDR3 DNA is TGTGCCAGAAGCTTGGGTGGACAGGGGGCGCGTAGTGGC.

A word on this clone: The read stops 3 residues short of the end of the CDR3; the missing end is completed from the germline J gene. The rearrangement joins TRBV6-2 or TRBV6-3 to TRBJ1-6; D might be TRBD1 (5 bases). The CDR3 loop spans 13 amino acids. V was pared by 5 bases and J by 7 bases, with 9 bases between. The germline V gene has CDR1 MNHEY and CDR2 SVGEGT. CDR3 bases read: TGTGCCAGCAGTCTACAGGTCAATTCACCC. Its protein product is CASSLQVNSP. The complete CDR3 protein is CASSLQVNSPLHF.

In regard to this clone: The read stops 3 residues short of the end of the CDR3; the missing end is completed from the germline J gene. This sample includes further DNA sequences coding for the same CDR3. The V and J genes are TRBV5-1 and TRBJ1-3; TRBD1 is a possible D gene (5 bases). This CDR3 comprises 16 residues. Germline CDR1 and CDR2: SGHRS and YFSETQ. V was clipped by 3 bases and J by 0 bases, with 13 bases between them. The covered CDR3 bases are TGCGCCAGCAGCTCAGGACACCCGAGCTCTGGAAACACC. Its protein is CASSSGHPSSGNT. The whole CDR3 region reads CASSSGHPSSGNTIYF.

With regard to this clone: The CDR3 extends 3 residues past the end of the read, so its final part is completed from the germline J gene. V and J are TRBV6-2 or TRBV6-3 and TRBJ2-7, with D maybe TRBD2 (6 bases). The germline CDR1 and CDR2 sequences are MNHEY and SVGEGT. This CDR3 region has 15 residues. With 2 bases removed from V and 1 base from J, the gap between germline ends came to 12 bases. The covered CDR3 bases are TGTGCCAGCAGTTACCCCACGGGGGAGTCCTACGAG. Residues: CASSYPTGESYE. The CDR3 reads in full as CASSYPTGESYEQYF.

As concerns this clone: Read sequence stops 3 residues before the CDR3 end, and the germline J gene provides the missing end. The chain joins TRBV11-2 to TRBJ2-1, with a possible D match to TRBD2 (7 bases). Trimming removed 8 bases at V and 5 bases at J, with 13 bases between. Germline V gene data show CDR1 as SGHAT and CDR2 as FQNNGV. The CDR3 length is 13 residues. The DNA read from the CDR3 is TGTGCCAGCTGGGCGGGGGCCCACAATGAG. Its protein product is CASWAGAHNE. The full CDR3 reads CASWAGAHNEQFF.

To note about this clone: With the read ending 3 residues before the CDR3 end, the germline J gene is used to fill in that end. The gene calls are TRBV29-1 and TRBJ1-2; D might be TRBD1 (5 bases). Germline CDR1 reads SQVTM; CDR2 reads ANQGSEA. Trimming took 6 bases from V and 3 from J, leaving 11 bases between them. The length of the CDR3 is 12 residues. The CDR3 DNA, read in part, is TGCAGCGTCAGAGAAGGGGACTATGGC. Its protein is CSVREGDYG. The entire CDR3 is CSVREGDYGYTF.

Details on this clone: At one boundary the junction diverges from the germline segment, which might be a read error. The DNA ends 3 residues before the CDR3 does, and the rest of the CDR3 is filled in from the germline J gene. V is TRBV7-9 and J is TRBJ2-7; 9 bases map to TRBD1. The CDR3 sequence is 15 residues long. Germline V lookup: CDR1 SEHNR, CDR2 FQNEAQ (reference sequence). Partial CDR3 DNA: TGTGCCAGCACCAAGAACACAGGGGGCTCCCACGAG. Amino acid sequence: CASTKNTGGSHE. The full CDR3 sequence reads CASTKNTGGSHEQYF. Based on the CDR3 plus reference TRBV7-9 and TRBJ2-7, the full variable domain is DTGVSQNPRHKITKRGQNVTFRCDPISEHNRLYWYRQTLGQGPEFLTYFQNEAQLEKSRLLSDRFSAERPKGSFSTLEIQRTEQGDSAMYLCASTKNTGGSHEQYFGPGTRLTVT.